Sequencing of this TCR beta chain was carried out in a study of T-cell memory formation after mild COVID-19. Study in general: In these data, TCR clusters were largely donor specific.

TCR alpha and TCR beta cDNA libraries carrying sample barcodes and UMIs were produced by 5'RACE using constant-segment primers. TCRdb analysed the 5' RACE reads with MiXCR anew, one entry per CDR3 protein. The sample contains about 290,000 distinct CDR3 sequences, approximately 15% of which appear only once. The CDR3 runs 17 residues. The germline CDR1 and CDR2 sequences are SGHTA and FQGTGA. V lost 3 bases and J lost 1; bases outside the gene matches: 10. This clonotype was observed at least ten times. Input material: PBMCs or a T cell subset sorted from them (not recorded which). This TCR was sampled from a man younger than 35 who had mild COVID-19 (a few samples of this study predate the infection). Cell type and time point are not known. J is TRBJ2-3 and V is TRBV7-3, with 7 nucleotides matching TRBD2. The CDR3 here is CASSFRLRGDRTDTQYF. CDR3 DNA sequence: TGTGCCAGCAGCTTTCGGCTTCGGGGGGACCGCACAGATACGCAGTATTTT. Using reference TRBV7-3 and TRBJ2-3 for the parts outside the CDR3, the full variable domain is GAGVSQTPSNKVTEKGKYVELRCDPISGHTALYWYRQSLGQGPEFLIYFQGTGAADDSGLPNDRFFAVRPEGSVSTLKIQRTERGDSAVYLCASSFRLRGDRTDTQYFGPGTRLTVL.